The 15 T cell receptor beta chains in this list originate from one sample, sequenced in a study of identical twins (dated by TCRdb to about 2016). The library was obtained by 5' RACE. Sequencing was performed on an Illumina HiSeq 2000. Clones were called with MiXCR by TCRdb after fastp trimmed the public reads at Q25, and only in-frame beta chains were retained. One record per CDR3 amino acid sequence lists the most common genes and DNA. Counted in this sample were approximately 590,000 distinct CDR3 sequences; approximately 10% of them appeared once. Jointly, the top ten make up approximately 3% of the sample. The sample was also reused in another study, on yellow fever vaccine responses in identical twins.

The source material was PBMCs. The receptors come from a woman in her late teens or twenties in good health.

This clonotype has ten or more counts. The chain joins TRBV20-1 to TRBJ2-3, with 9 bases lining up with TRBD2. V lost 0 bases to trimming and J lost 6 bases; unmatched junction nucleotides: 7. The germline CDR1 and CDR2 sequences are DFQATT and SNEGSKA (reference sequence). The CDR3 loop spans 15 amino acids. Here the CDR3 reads CSARDRVSGRDTQYF. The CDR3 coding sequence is TGCAGTGCTAGAGATCGGGTGAGCGGGAGGGATACGCAGTATTTT.

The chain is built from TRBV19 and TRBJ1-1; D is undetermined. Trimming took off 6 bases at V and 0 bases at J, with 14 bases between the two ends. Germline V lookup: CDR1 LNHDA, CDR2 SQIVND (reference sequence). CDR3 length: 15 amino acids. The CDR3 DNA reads TGTGCCAGTAGATCCTTCGGCGGGATGAACACTGAAGCTTTCTTT. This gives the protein CASRSFGGMNTEAFF.

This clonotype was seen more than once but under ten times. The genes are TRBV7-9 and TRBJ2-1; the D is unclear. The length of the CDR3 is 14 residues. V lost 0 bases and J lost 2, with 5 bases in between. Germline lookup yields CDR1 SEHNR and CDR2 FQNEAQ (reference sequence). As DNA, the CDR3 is TGTGCCAGCAGCTTAGCGAAGGCCTACAATGAGCAGTTCTTC. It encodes CASSLAKAYNEQFF.

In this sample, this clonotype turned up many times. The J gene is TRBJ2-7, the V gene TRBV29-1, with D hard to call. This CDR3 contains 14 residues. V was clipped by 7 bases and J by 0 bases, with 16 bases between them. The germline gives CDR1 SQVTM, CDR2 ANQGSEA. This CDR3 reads CSAAQSVSSYEQYF. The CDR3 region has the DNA TGCAGCGCCGCCCAGTCGGTCAGCTCCTACGAGCAGTACTTC.

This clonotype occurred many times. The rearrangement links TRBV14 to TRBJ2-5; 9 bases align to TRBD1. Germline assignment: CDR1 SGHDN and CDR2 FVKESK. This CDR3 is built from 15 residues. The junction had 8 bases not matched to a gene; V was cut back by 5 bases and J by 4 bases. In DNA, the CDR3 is TGTGCCAGCAGCTTTTTGGACAGGGGAGCAGAGACCCAGTACTTC. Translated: CASSFLDRGAETQYF.

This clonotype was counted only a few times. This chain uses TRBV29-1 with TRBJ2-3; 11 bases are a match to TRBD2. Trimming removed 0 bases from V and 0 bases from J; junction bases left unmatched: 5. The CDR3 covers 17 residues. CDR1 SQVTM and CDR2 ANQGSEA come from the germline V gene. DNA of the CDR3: TGCAGCGTTGAAGATTGGGTAGCGGGAGGGAGCACAGATACGCAGTATTTT. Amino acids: CSVEDWVAGGSTDTQYF.

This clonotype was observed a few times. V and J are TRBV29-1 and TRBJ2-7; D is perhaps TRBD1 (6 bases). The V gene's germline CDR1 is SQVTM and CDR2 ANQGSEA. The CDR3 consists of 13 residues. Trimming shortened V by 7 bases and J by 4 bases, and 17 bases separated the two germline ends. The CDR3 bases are TGCAGCGCCGCCACGGACAGAACATACGAGCAGTACTTC. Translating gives CSAATDRTYEQYF.

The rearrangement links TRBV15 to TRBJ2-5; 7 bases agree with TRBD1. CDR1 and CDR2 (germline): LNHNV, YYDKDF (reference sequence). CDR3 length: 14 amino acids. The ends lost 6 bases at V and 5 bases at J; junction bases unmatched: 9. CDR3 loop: CATSSWTGGETQYF. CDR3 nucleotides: TGTGCCACCAGTAGTTGGACAGGTGGTGAGACCCAGTACTTC.

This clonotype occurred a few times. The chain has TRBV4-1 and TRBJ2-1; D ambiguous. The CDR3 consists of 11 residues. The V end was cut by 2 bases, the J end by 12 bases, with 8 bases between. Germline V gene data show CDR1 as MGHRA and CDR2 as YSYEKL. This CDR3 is CASSQSRGQFF. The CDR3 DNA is TGCGCCAGCAGCCAATCTAGAGGGCAGTTCTTC.

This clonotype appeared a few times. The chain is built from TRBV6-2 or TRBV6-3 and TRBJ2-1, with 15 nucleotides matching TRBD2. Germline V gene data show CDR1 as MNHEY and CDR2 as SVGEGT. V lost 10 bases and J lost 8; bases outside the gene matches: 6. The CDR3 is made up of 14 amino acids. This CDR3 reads CATEGLAGGDEQFF. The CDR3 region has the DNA TGTGCCACCGAGGGACTAGCGGGAGGCGATGAGCAGTTCTTC.

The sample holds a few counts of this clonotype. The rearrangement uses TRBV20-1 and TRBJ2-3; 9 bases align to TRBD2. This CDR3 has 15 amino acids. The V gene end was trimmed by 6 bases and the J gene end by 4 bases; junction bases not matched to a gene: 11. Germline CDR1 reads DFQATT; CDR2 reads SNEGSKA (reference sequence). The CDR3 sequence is CSAAGSGSGADTQYF. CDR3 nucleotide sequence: TGCAGTGCCGCGGGTAGCGGGAGTGGGGCAGATACGCAGTATTTT.

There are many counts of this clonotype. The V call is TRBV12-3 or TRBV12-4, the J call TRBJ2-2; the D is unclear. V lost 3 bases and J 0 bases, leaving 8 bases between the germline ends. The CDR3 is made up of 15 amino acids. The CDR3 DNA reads TGTGCCAGCAGTTTGACACCCGCGAACACCGGGGAGCTGTTTTTT. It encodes CASSLTPANTGELFF.

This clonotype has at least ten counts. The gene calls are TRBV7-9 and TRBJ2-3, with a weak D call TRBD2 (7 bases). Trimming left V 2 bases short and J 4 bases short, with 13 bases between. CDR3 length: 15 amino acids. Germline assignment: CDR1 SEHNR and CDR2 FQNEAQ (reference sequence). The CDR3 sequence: CASSLLGGGADTQYF. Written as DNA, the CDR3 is TGTGCCAGCAGCTTACTAGGCGGGGGCGCAGATACGCAGTATTTT.

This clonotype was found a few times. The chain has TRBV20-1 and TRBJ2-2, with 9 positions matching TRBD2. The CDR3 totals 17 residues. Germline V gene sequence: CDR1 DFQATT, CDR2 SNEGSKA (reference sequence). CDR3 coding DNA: TGCTGTGTACCGGATTTTGGCGGGAGGGCCGGAACCGGGGAGCTGTTTTTT. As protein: CCVPDFGGRAGTGELFF.

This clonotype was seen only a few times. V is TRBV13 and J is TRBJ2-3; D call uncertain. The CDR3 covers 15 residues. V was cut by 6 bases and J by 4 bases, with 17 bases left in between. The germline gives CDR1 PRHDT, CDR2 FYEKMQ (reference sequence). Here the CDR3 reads CASSLRATPADTQYF. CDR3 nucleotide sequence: TGTGCCAGCAGTTTAAGGGCTACCCCGGCAGATACGCAGTATTTT. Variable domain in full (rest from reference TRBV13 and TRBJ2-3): AAGVIQSPRHLIKEKRETATLKCYPIPRHDTVYWYQQGPGQDPQFLISFYEKMQSDKGSIPDRFSAQQFSDYHSELNMSSLELGDSALYFCASSLRATPADTQYFGPGTRLTVL.